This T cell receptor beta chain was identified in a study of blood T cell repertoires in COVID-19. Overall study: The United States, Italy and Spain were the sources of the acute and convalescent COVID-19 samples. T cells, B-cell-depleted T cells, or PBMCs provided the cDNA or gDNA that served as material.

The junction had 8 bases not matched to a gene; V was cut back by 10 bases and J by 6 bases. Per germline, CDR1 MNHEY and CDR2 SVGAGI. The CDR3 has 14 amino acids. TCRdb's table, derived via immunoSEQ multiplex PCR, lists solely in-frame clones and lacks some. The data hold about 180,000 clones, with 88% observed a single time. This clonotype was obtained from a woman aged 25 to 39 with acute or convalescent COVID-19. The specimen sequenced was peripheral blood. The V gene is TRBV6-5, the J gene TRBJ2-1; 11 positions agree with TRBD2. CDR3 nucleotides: TGTGCCACGCGACCGGGACTAGCGGTCAATGAGCAGTTCTTC. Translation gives CATRPGLAVNEQFF.